This T cell receptor (beta chain) is drawn from a study of identical twins' blood T cells. Across the study: About six alpha and six beta libraries together yielded some 50 million reads.

The CDR3 loop spans 15 amino acids. Looked up from germline, CDR1 is DFQATT and CDR2 is SNEGSKA (reference sequence). J was trimmed by 2 bases and V by 0 bases; bases with no gene match: 6. Donors were six healthy women in three monozygous twin pairs. Libraries were made from RNA as TCR cDNA, using a modified protocol. Each TCR cDNA library carried sample-specific barcodes on both ends. Each CDR3 protein gets one entry after TCRdb re-called the 5' RACE reads with MiXCR. The sample lists 300,000 to 450,000 distinct CDR3 sequences; under 30% were seen once. This clonotype showed up just a few times. The chain joins TRBV20-1 to TRBJ1-1, with 7 bases that match TRBD1. The TCR comes from a woman aged 18 to 49 in good health. Material: PBMCs. CDR3 loop: CSARDQTGSNTEAFF. In DNA, the CDR3 is TGCAGTGCTAGAGATCAGACAGGGTCAAACACTGAAGCTTTCTTT.